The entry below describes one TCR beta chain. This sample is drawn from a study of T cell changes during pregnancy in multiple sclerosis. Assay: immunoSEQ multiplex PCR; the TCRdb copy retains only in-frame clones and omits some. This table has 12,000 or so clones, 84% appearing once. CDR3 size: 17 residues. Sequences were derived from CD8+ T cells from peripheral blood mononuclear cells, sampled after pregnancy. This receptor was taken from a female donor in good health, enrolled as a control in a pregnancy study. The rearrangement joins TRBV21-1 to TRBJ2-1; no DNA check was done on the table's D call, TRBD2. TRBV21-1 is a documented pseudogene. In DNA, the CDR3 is TGTGCCAGCAGCCCTAGGACTAGCGGCAGAGGTAGGACTGAGCAGTTCTTC. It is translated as CASSPRTSGRGRTEQFF.